Shown below are 30 T cell receptor beta chains from a single sample sequenced in a study of T cell changes during pregnancy in multiple sclerosis. The protocol was immunoSEQ multiplex PCR, while the TCRdb copy is restricted to in-frame clones and leaves out a portion. This repertoire shows 30,000 to 40,000 clones, 91% found once; its top ten account for about 3%. The specimen was CD4+ T cells from peripheral blood mononuclear cells, collected in the third trimester of pregnancy. These receptors were taken from a female donor in good health, enrolled as a control in a pregnancy study.

The chain couples TRBV19 to TRBJ2-1; 9 bases fit TRBD1. The CDR3 runs to 19 residues. V shed 6 bases, J shed 6 bases, and the junction held 21 bases outside the gene matches. Germline V CDR1 and CDR2: LNHDA, SQIVND (reference sequence). The CDR3 reads CASRPDGTGIRGPGNEQFF. In DNA, the CDR3 is TGTGCCAGTAGGCCCGACGGGACAGGGATTAGAGGTCCGGGCAATGAGCAGTTCTTC.

The chain uses TRBV6-6 and TRBJ1-2; D gene unclear. Trimming cost V 4 bases and J 6 bases, with 9 bases left between them. The V gene's germline CDR1 is MNHNY and CDR2 SVGAGI (reference sequence). This CDR3 contains 12 residues. The CDR3 here is CASSSLSDGYTF. CDR3 nucleotide sequence: TGTGCCAGCAGTTCTTTATCCGATGGCTACACCTTC.

CDR3 amino acids: CASSLGAGGQKTQYF. As DNA, the CDR3 is TGTGCCAGCAGCTTAGGAGCGGGGGGCCAGAAAACGCAGTATTTT. V usage is TRBV7-6 and J usage is TRBJ2-3, with TRBD2 matching over 9 bases. Germline CDR1 reads SGHVS; CDR2 reads FNYEAQ. Trimming removed 1 base from V and 9 bases from J; junction bases left unmatched: 8. This CDR3 comprises 15 residues.

This rearrangement joins TRBV2 to TRBJ2-5; a weak D match, TRBD2 (5 bases). CDR1 and CDR2 from the germline V gene are SNHLY and FYNNEI. CDR3 length: 15 amino acids. V was clipped by 1 base and J by 5 bases, with 14 bases between them. Written as DNA, the CDR3 is TGTGCCAGCAGTGAAGAGCGACTACCTAGGGAGACCCAGTACTTC. It is translated as CASSEERLPRETQYF.

The chain links TRBV19 to TRBJ1-2; D ambiguous. V was clipped by 6 bases and J by 6 bases, with 14 bases between them. The CDR3 runs to 13 residues. Per germline, CDR1 LNHDA and CDR2 SQIVND (reference sequence). CDR3 in DNA: TGTGCCAGTAGGGCCGGGAGAGACCATGGCTACACCTTC. Its protein is CASRAGRDHGYTF.

The genes are TRBV28 and TRBJ2-1, with TRBD2 as a possible D gene (5 bases). From germline, CDR1 is MDHEN and CDR2 SYDVKM. The CDR3 spans 12 residues. Trimming shortened V by 2 bases and J by 9 bases, and 8 bases separated the two germline ends. CDR3 loop: CASSLGEGEQFF. DNA for the CDR3: TGTGCCAGCAGTTTAGGAGAGGGTGAGCAGTTCTTC.

This chain connects TRBV4-1 to TRBJ2-1; 7 bases line up with TRBD2. Trimming took 0 bases from V and 0 from J; bases not matched to a gene: 5. Germline V gene lookup returns CDR1 MGHRA and CDR2 YSYEKL. The CDR3 covers 17 residues. CDR3 region: CASSQERAGPSYNEQFF. For the CDR3, the DNA is TGCGCCAGCAGCCAAGAAAGAGCGGGGCCCTCCTACAATGAGCAGTTCTTC.

This chain joins TRBV6-5 and TRBJ2-1; D is undetermined. This CDR3 is 13 amino acids long. The V gene's germline CDR1 is MNHEY and CDR2 SVGAGI. The V and J ends lost 6 bases and 6 bases respectively, with 12 bases between them. CDR3 bases: TGTGCCAGCAGCCCCTATTCCGTCAATGAGCAGTTCTTC. This codes for CASSPYSVNEQFF.

This sequence joins TRBV27 and TRBJ2-2; maybe TRBD2 (5 bases). V was clipped by 1 base and J by 4 bases, with 16 bases between them. This CDR3 contains 17 residues. Germline CDR1 is MNHEY and CDR2 is SMNVEV (reference sequence). In nucleotides, the CDR3 is TGTGCCAGCAGTTTATATATCGGCCCCGCGGGCACCGGGGAGCTGTTTTTT. Translating it yields CASSLYIGPAGTGELFF.

This chain links TRBV28 with TRBJ1-5; possible D gene TRBD1, 5 bases. The CDR3 runs to 17 residues. Germline CDR1 MDHEN, CDR2 SYDVKM. Trimming took off 1 base at V and 1 base at J, with 14 bases between the two ends. CDR3 sequence reads: CASSLFPGRGSNQPQHF. The CDR3 DNA reads as TGTGCCAGCAGTTTATTCCCCGGAAGGGGAAGCAATCAGCCCCAGCATTTT.

The rearrangement uses TRBV19 and TRBJ2-4; 7 nucleotides align to TRBD1. The CDR3 consists of 17 residues. Unmatched junction bases numbered 10, after V lost 5 bases and J lost 0 bases. Germline CDR1 is LNHDA and CDR2 is SQIVND (reference sequence). Here the CDR3 DNA reads TGTGCCAGTAGTCCTACTGGGACAGTACTAGCCAAAAACATTCAGTACTTC. This encodes CASSPTGTVLAKNIQYF.

The chain recombines TRBV18 with TRBJ2-7; tentatively, D is TRBD1 or TRBD2 (5 bases each). Germline CDR1 and CDR2: KGHSH and LQKENI. The CDR3 has 14 amino acids. V was clipped by 6 bases and J by 2 bases, with 14 bases between them. In nucleotides, the CDR3 is TGTGCCAGCTCCCCAGGGAGTAGCGCCTACGAGCAGTACTTC. It translates to CASSPGSSAYEQYF. Full variable domain (remainder filled in from reference TRBV18 and TRBJ2-7): NAGVMQNPRHLVRRRGQEARLRCSPMKGHSHVYWYRQLPEEGLKFMVYLQKENIIDESGMPKERFSAEFPKEGPSILRIQQVVRGDSAAYFCASSPGSSAYEQYFGPGTRLTVT.

V is TRBV28 and J is TRBJ1-1; 10 bases are a match to TRBD1. J gave up 5 bases and V 6 bases, and 3 bases lay outside the gene matches. The CDR3 is 13 amino acids. The germline CDR1 and CDR2 sequences are MDHEN and SYDVKM. This chain's CDR3 is CASRTGGVTEAFF. The CDR3 DNA follows: TGTGCCAGCAGGACAGGGGGCGTTACTGAAGCTTTCTTT.

This clone was detected a few times. The chain joins TRBV27 to TRBJ2-1, with TRBD2 as a possible D gene (7 bases). V lost 5 bases to trimming and J lost 5 bases, with 16 bases between them. This CDR3 contains 15 residues. The germline V gene has CDR1 MNHEY and CDR2 SMNVEV (reference sequence). The CDR3 DNA follows: TGTGCCAGCAGTGAGGTGGGGGGGCCCGACAATGAGCAGTTCTTC. This translates into CASSEVGGPDNEQFF.

This rearrangement joins TRBV27 to TRBJ2-1; unclear D gene. This CDR3 contains 16 residues. The V end was cut by 6 bases, the J end by 3 bases, with 18 bases between. Germline CDR1 MNHEY, CDR2 SMNVEV (reference sequence). CDR3 in DNA: TGTGCCAGCAGGCCCCCAAACAGTTATGGCTACAATGAGCAGTTCTTC. It encodes CASRPPNSYGYNEQFF.

The chain uses TRBV18 and TRBJ1-2; maybe TRBD1 (6 bases). The CDR3 is made up of 15 amino acids. Germline CDR1 KGHSH, CDR2 LQKENI. V lost 3 bases and J lost 5, with 16 bases in between. CDR3 sequence: CASSPQQGNWYGYTF. The CDR3 bases are TGTGCCAGCTCACCGCAACAGGGAAATTGGTATGGCTACACCTTC.

The chain couples TRBV28 to TRBJ2-5, with 7 bases identical to TRBD1. In germline, CDR1 is MDHEN, CDR2 SYDVKM. CDR3 length: 16 residues. With V trimmed by 4 bases and J by 4 bases, 12 bases remained unmatched. CDR3 sequence reads: CASSSLPDRVGETQYF. As DNA, the CDR3 is TGTGCCAGCAGTTCACTCCCAGACAGGGTGGGAGAGACCCAGTACTTC.

The V call is TRBV2, the J call TRBJ2-5; 12 bases align to TRBD2. After removal of 8 bases from V and 5 bases from J, the junction contained 15 bases not matched to a gene. The germline gives CDR1 SNHLY, CDR2 FYNNEI. There are 17 residues in the CDR3. CDR3 region: CASHGAWLAGGDETQYF. CDR3 nucleotide sequence: TGTGCCAGCCACGGAGCGTGGCTAGCGGGAGGGGATGAGACCCAGTACTTC.

The chain has TRBV6-4 and TRBJ2-1; unclear D gene. Germline V gene lookup returns CDR1 MRHNA and CDR2 SNTAGT. This CDR3 spans 13 amino acids. The V end lost 3 bases, the J end lost 9 bases, and 12 bases lay between the germline ends. The CDR3 region has the DNA TGTGCCAGCAGTGATCAAGAATTCGGTGAGCAGTTCTTC. Protein: CASSDQEFGEQFF.

The rearrangement joins TRBV7-9 to TRBJ2-4; D is possibly TRBD2 (6 bases). V gave up 5 bases and J gave up 7 bases, with 15 bases separating them. CDR3 length equals 14 residues. Germline V lookup: CDR1 SEHNR, CDR2 FQNEAQ (reference sequence). The CDR3 loop reads CASSPRTAGNIQYF. CDR3 in DNA: TGTGCCAGCAGCCCCCGTACCGCGGGGAACATTCAGTACTTC.

The chain employs TRBV27 and TRBJ2-2; a possible D gene is TRBD1 (5 bases). The V gene's germline CDR1 is MNHEY and CDR2 SMNVEV (reference sequence). V was shortened by 2 bases and J by 5 bases, with 15 bases between the two germline ends. This CDR3 comprises 16 residues. CDR3 in amino acids: CASSLKAGLRTGELFF. The DNA of the CDR3 is TGTGCCAGCAGTTTAAAGGCAGGGCTGAGAACCGGGGAGCTGTTTTTT.

The chain is built from TRBV18 and TRBJ2-2; 13 bases map to TRBD2. This CDR3 is built from 18 residues. V was clipped by 3 bases and J by 3 bases; unmatched bases: 7. From germline, CDR1 is KGHSH and CDR2 LQKENI. CDR3 region: CASSPTGTSGIDTGELFF. For the CDR3, the DNA is TGTGCCAGCTCACCCACCGGGACTAGCGGGATCGACACCGGGGAGCTGTTTTTT.

The chain combines TRBV4-3 with TRBJ2-7; the D gene is possibly TRBD1 (6 bases). V lost 0 bases, J lost 5 bases, and 14 bases lay in between. This CDR3 has 15 amino acids. CDR1 and CDR2 (germline): LGHNA, YSLEER. In DNA form, the CDR3 reads TGCGCCAGCAGCCAAGAGAGGGGGACGGTCGACGAGCAGTACTTC. Translating gives CASSQERGTVDEQYF.

The J gene is TRBJ1-4, the V gene TRBV6-1; 7 bases map to TRBD1. Germline CDR1 reads MNHNS; CDR2 reads SASEGT. V lost 10 bases to trimming and J lost 5 bases; unmatched junction nucleotides: 10. The CDR3 length is 14 residues. CDR3 DNA sequence: TGTGCCACCAGGCGTGGAGGGGGCAATGAAAAACTGTTTTTT. As protein: CATRRGGGNEKLFF.

This clone came up once. The chain couples TRBV28 to TRBJ2-1, with 7 nucleotides matching TRBD2. The V and J ends lost 2 bases and 0 bases, in that order; junction bases with no gene match: 4. This CDR3 is built from 16 residues. Germline CDR1 is MDHEN and CDR2 is SYDVKM. The chain's CDR3 is CASSLLRGTSYNEQFF. The CDR3, as DNA: TGTGCCAGCAGTTTACTGCGGGGGACCTCCTACAATGAGCAGTTCTTC.

By sample fraction, this clone is medium-sized. The V and J genes are TRBV5-1 and TRBJ1-2, with 8 bases aligning to TRBD1. Germline lookup yields CDR1 SGHRS and CDR2 YFSETQ. The trim removed 4 bases at V and 4 bases at J, leaving 6 bases unmatched. The CDR3 has 14 residues. CDR3 sequence (DNA): TGCGCCAGCAGCCCGGGACAGGCCAGCTATGGCTACACCTTC. Its protein is CASSPGQASYGYTF. Together with reference TRBV5-1 and TRBJ1-2, the CDR3 gives the full variable domain: KAGVTQTPRYLIKTRGQQVTLSCSPISGHRSVSWYQQTPGQGLQFLFEYFSETQRNKGNFPGRFSGRQFSNSRSEMNVSTLELGDSALYLCASSPGQASYGYTFGSGTRLTVV.

The V call is TRBV20-1, the J call TRBJ1-1; D is unclear. Per the germline V gene, CDR1 is DFQATT and CDR2 is SNEGSKA (reference sequence). Trimming shortened V by 5 bases and J by 9 bases, and 13 bases separated the two germline ends. This CDR3 has 11 amino acids. The CDR3 spells CSALAPGKAFF. In nucleotides, the CDR3 is TGCAGTGCTCTGGCCCCAGGAAAAGCTTTCTTT.

This rearrangement joins TRBV28 to TRBJ1-6, with a weak D call TRBD1 (6 bases). Germline CDR1 MDHEN, CDR2 SYDVKM. Trimming shortened V by 3 bases and J by 7 bases, and 10 bases separated the two germline ends. CDR3 length: 14 residues. The CDR3 is CASSLTGPNSPLHF. Written as DNA, the CDR3 is TGTGCCAGCAGTTTGACAGGTCCGAATTCACCCCTCCACTTT.

V and J are TRBV28 and TRBJ1-4, with TRBD1 matching 8 bases. The CDR3 has 14 amino acids. J was trimmed by 5 bases and V by 6 bases; bases with no gene match: 5. The germline V gene encodes CDR1 MDHEN and CDR2 SYDVKM. Here the CDR3 reads CASSHRGANEKLFF. The CDR3 nucleotides are TGTGCCAGCAGCCACAGGGGGGCAAATGAAAAACTGTTTTTT.

The chain has TRBV6-5 and TRBJ1-3, with D maybe TRBD1 (6 bases). The germline V and J ends were trimmed by 4 bases and 0 bases, with 13 bases remaining between them. This CDR3 contains 16 residues. Germline CDR1 MNHEY, CDR2 SVGAGI. The CDR3 loop reads CASSLTSGVSGNTIYF. For the CDR3, the DNA is TGTGCCAGCAGTTTGACTTCAGGGGTCTCTGGAAACACCATATATTTT.